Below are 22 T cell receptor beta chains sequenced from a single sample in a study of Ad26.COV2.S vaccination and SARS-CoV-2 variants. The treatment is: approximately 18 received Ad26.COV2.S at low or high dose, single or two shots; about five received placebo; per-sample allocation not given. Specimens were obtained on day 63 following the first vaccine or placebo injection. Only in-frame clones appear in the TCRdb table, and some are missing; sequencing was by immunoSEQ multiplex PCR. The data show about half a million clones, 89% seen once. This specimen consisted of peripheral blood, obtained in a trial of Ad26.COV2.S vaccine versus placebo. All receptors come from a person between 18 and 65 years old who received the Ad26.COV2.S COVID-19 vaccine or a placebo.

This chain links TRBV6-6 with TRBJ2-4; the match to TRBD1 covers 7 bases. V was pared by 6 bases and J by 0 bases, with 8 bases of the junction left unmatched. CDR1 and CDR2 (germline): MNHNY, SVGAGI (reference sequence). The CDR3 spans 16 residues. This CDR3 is CASRPRGRVAKNIQYF. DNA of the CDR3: TGTGCCAGCAGACCTAGGGGGCGCGTAGCCAAAAACATTCAGTACTTC.

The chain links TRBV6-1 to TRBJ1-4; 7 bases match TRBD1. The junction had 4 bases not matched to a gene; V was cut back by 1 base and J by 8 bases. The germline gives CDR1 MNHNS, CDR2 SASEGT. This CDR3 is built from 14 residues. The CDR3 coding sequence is TGTGCCAGCAGTGAAGATCACAGGGGAGAAAAACTGTTTTTT. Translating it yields CASSEDHRGEKLFF.

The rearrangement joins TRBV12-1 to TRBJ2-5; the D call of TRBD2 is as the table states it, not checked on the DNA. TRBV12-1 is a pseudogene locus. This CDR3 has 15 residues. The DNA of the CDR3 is TGTGCCCGAATTCCCCGGAGCCCTCGCCAAGAGACCCAGTACTTC. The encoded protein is CARIPRSPRQETQYF.

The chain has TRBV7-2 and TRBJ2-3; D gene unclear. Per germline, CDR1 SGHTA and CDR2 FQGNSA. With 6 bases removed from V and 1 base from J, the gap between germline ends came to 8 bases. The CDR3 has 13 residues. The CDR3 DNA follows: TGTGCCAGCAGACCCACGGGCACAGATACGCAGTATTTT. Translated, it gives CASRPTGTDTQYF.

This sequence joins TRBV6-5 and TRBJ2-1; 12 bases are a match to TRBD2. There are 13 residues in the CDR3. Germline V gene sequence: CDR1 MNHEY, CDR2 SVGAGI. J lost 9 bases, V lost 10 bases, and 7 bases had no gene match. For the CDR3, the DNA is TGTGCCACGCGACTAGCGGGAGCGGGTGAGCAGTTCTTC. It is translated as CATRLAGAGEQFF.

The CDR3 spells CASDNSDTNTGELFF. CDR3 nucleotides: TGTGCCAGTGATAACAGCGACACGAACACCGGGGAGCTGTTTTTT. The gene calls are TRBV6-6 and TRBJ2-2; no clear D gene. Trimming stripped 9 bases from V and 0 bases from J, with 14 bases between. Germline V gene sequence: CDR1 MNHNY, CDR2 SVGAGI (reference sequence). The CDR3 spans 15 residues.

The CDR3 here is CASGGRDRKYF. CDR3 nucleotide sequence: TGTGCCAGCGGGGGCCGGGACAGAAAGTACTTC. The chain carries TRBV19 and TRBJ2-5, with D possibly being TRBD1 (7 bases). V lost 9 bases and J lost 12, with 17 bases in between. Looked up from germline, CDR1 is LNHDA and CDR2 is SQIVND (reference sequence). The CDR3 loop spans 11 amino acids.

The CDR3 DNA is TGTGCCTGGAGTATGGGAAATGAAAAACTGTTTTTT. It encodes CAWSMGNEKLFF. The gene calls are TRBV30 and TRBJ1-4, with unresolved D. This CDR3 is built from 12 residues. The germline CDR1 and CDR2 sequences are GTSNPN and SVGIG (reference sequence). The germline V and J ends were trimmed by 2 bases and 5 bases, with 6 bases remaining between them.

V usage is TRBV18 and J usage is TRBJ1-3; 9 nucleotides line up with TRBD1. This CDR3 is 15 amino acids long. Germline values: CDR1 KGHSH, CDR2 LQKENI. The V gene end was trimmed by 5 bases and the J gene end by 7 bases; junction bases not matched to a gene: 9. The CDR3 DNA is TGTGCCAGCTCAGCCACGGGACAGGGTGTGAACACCATATATTTT. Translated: CASSATGQGVNTIYF.

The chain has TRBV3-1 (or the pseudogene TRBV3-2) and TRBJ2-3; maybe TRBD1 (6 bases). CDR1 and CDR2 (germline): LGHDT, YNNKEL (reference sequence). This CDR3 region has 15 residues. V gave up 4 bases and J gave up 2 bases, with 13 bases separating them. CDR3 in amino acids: CASSLGTPLTDTQYF. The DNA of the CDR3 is TGTGCCAGCAGCCTCGGGACACCTCTCACAGATACGCAGTATTTT.

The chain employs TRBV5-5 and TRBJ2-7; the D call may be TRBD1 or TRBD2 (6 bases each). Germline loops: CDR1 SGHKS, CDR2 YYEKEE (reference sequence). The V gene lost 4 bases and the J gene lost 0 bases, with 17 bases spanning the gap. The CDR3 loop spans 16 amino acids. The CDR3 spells CASSPGEGTLSYEQYF. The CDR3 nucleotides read TGTGCCAGCAGCCCGGGGGAAGGGACACTCTCCTACGAGCAGTACTTC.

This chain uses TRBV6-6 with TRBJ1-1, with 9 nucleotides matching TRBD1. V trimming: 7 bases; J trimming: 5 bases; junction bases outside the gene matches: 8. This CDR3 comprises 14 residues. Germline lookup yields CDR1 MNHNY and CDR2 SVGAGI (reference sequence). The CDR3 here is CASNTRDRATEAFF. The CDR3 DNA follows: TGTGCCAGCAACACCCGGGACAGGGCTACTGAAGCTTTCTTT.

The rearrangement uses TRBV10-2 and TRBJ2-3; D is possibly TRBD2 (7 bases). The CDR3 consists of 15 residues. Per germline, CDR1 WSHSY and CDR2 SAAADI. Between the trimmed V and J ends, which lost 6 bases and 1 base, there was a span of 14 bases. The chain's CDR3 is CASRGGVSGTDTQYF. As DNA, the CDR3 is TGCGCCAGCAGAGGGGGGGTTTCTGGCACAGATACGCAGTATTTT.

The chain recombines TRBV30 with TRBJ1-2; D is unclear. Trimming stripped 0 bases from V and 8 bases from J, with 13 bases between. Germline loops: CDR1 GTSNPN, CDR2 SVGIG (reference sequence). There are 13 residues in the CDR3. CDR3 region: CAWSVGSPGGYTF. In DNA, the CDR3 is TGTGCCTGGAGTGTAGGTAGCCCTGGAGGCTACACCTTC.

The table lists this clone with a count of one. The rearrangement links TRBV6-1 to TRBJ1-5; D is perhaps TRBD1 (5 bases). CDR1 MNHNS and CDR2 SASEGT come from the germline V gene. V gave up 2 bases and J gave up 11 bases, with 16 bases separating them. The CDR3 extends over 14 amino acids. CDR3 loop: CASSERDFPAAQHF. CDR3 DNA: TGTGCCAGCAGTGAAAGGGACTTCCCGGCAGCCCAGCATTTT.

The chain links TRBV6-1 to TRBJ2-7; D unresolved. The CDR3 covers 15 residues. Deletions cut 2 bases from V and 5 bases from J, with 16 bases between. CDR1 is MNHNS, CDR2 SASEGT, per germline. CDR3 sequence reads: CASSELGPLWDEQYF. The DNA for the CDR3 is TGTGCCAGCAGTGAATTGGGCCCCCTCTGGGACGAGCAGTACTTC.

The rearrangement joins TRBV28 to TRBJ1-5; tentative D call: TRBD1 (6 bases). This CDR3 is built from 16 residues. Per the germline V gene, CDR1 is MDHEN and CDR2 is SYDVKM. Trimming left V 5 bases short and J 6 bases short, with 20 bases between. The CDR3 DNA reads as TGTGCCAGCAGTACCCACGGGGGGCTCGGGGCTCAGCCCCAGCATTTT. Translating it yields CASSTHGGLGAQPQHF.

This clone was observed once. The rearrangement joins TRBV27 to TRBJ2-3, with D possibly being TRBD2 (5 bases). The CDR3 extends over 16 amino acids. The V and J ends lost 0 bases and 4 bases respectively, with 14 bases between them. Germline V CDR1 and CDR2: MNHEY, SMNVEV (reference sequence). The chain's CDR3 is CASSLSRLAFSDTQYF. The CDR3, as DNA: TGTGCCAGCAGTTTATCGAGGCTAGCTTTTTCAGATACGCAGTATTTT.

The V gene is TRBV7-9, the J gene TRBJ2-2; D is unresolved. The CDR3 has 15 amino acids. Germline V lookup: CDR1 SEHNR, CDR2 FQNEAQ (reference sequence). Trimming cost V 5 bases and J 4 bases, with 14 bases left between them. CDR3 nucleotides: TGTGCCAGCAGCCCCCTCCCAATCCTCACCGGGGAGCTGTTTTTT. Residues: CASSPLPILTGELFF.

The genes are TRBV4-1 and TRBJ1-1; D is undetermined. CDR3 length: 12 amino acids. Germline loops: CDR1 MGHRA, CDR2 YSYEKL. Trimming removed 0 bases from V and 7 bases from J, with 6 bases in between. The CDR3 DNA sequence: TGCGCCAGCAGCCAAGACAGATATGAAGCTTTCTTT. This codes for CASSQDRYEAFF.

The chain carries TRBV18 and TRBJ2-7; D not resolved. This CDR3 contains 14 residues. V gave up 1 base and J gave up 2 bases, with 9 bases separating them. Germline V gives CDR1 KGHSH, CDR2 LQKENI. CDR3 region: CASSPQGSAYEQYF. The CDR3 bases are TGTGCCAGCTCACCACAAGGGTCAGCCTACGAGCAGTACTTC. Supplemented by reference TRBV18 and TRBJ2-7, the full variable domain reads NAGVMQNPRHLVRRRGQEARLRCSPMKGHSHVYWYRQLPEEGLKFMVYLQKENIIDESGMPKERFSAEFPKEGPSILRIQQVVRGDSAAYFCASSPQGSAYEQYFGPGTRLTVT.

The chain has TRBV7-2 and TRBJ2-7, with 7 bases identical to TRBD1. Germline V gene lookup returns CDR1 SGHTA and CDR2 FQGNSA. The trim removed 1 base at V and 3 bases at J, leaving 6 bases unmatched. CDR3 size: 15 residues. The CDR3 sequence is CASSLVGGQNYEQYF. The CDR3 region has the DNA TGTGCCAGCAGCTTAGTAGGGGGACAGAACTACGAGCAGTACTTC.